The rows below give T cell receptor beta chains drawn from one sample of a study of T cell responses to AZD1222 COVID-19 vaccine. TCRdb's copy holds only in-frame clones and misses some; the assay was immunoSEQ multiplex PCR. In the table there are around 220,000 clones, less than 95% of which are singletons. The sample was peripheral blood, taken 28 days after the second dose of the MenACWY control vaccine. These receptors were collected from an adult who received the MenACWY meningococcal vaccine as a control. CDR3s leave out the opening cysteine and the closing phenylalanine or tryptophan. The order of the fields is J gene, clone size, V gene, CDR3 protein. A row's size may be missing; if present it is once, few, many or a size class.

TRBJ2-3 NA TRBV28 ASSLGGLAGVGTDTQY
TRBJ1-1 NA TRBV28 ASRGGMNTEAF
TRBJ2-3 NA TRBV12-2 ASRLGSRSEQY
TRBJ2-7 NA TRBV27 ASSLTAGVEQY
TRBJ2-3 NA TRBV28 ASSQDTDTQY
TRBJ1-2 NA TRBV9 ASSAGQGARGYT
TRBJ2-7 once TRBV4-3 ASSQGFGGTYEQY
TRBJ2-6 NA TRBV5-6 ASSFLQAGANVLT
TRBJ1-2 NA TRBV7-9 AGGQGSGGYT
TRBJ2-3 NA TRBV19 ASSMGLASTDTQY
TRBJ1-6 NA TRBV27 ASSLFPGGKNSPLH
TRBJ2-1 NA TRBV2 ASSEAPGGFGNEQF
TRBJ2-3 NA TRBV5-1 ASSGALSTDTQY
TRBJ2-5 once TRBV5-1 ASSLTRGDQETQY
TRBJ1-1 few TRBV6-5 ASSYIGLIASEAF
TRBJ2-7 once TRBV19 ASSIYADYEQY
TRBJ2-1 NA TRBV6-1 ASSEELLAGALSSYNEQF
TRBJ1-2 NA TRBV7-9 ASSFRTEGYT
TRBJ1-2 NA TRBV7-9 ASSLSGEDYGYT
TRBJ2-7 NA TRBV5-4 ASSPRTGGGEQY
TRBJ1-5 NA TRBV18 ASSPFPPNNNQPQH
TRBJ2-7 NA TRBV3-1/TRBV3-2 ASSQAMGRDYEQY